This T cell receptor beta chain was recovered during a study of T cells in Graves' hyperthyroidism and ophthalmopathy. Amplified TCR beta CDR3 regions derived from RNA transcripts. HTBI primers were employed in a first-round RT-PCR of the TCR CDR3. Each CDR3 protein is one row after TCRdb ran MiXCR on the multiplex PCR reads. The sample holds some 740,000 distinct CDR3 sequences, around 15% seen once. This clonotype was detected many times. Trimming pared 2 bases from V and 2 bases from J, leaving 25 bases between. Germline V gene lookup returns CDR1 LGHDT and CDR2 YNNKEL (reference sequence). The CDR3 is made up of 19 amino acids.

V gene TRBV3-1 combines with J gene TRBJ2-7; D possibly corresponds to TRBD2 (6 bases). Sequencing was performed on blood. This clonotype originated in a woman aged 18 to 35 with Graves' hyperthyroidism. Written as DNA, the CDR3 is TGTGCCAGCAGCCAATCCGGGACTCATTACCAGCCCGTTACCTACGAGCAGTACTTC. The encoded protein is CASSQSGTHYQPVTYEQYF.